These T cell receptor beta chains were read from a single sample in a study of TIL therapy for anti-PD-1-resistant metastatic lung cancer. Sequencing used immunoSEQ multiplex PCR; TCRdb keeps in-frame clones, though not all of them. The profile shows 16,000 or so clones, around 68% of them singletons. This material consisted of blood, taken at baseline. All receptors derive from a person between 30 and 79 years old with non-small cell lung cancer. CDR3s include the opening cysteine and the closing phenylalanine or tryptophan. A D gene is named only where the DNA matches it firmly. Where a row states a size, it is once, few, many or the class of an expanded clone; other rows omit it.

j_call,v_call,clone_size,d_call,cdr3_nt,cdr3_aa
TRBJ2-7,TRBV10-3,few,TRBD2,TGTGCTACATTGGGAGCGGGAGAAATCCCCGAGCAGTACTTC,CATLGAGEIPEQYF
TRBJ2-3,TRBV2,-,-,TGTGCCAGCAAGCCCAGCGGATACACAGATACGCAGTATTTT,CASKPSGYTDTQYF
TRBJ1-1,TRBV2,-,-,TGTGCCAGCAGTGAAGAAGGGTACGAAACTGAAGCTTTCTTT,CASSEEGYETEAFF
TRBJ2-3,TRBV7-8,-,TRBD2,TGTGCCAGCAGCCCGGGACTATCAGGAGATACGCAGTATTTT,CASSPGLSGDTQYF
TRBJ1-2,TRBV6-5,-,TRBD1,TGTGCCAGCAGTCGGACAGGGGAGCGTGGCTACACCTTC,CASSRTGERGYTF
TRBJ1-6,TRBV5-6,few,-,TGTGCCAGCAGCCTCATGGGGGTGAATAATTCACCCCTCCACTTT,CASSLMGVNNSPLHF
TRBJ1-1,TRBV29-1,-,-,TGCAGCGTTGAAGCACACGGGGGGCGGGACACTGAAGCTTTCTTT,CSVEAHGGRDTEAFF
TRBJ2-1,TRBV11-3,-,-,TGTGCCAGCAGCTTAGGAGTGGACAATGAGCAGTTCTTC,CASSLGVDNEQFF
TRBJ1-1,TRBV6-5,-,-,TGTGCCAGCAGTTACTATCCAGACAGGAACACTGAAGCTTTCTTT,CASSYYPDRNTEAFF
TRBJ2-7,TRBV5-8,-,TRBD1,TGTGCCAGCAGACCCTGGACAGGGGCTTCCTACGAGCAGTACTTC,CASRPWTGASYEQYF
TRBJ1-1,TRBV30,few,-,TGTGCCTGGACCATTGGACCGAACACTGAAGCTTTCTTT,CAWTIGPNTEAFF
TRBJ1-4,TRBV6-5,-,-,TGTGCCAGCAGTTCGAGAACAACTAATGAAAAACTGTTTTTT,CASSSRTTNEKLFF
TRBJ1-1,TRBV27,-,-,-,CASSTSGWRNTEAFF
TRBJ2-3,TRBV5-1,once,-,TGCGCCAGCCAACGAGAGGCAGATACGCAGTATTTT,CASQREADTQYF
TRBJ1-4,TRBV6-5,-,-,TGTGCCAGCAGTTACCGAGGGTCAACTAATGAAAAACTGTTTTTT,CASSYRGSTNEKLFF
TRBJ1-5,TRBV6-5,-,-,TGTGCCAGCCGGGACGCAGGGTACAATCAGCCCCAGCATTTT,CASRDAGYNQPQHF
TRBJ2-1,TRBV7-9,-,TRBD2,TGTGCCAGCAGCTTAGGAGGGGCTAGCGGGTCCTACAATGAGCAGTTCTTC,CASSLGGASGSYNEQFF
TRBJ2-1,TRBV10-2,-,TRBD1,TGCGCCAGCAGTGTGAGAGGGGGGACAGGGGGCTACTACAATGAGCAGTTCTTC,CASSVRGGTGGYYNEQFF
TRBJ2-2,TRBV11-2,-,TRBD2,TGTGCCAGCAGCCGACGGGGGGTTGGCGGGGAGCTGTTTTTT,CASSRRGVGGELFF
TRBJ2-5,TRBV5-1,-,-,TGCGCCAGCAGCTTAACTAGCTGGATAACTCAAGAGACCCAGTACTTC,CASSLTSWITQETQYF
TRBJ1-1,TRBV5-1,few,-,TGCGCCAGCAGCCCTTCTATGAACACTGAAGCTTTCTTT,CASSPSMNTEAFF
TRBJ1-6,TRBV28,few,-,TGTGCCAGCAGGGCCTTCGAGAACTATAATTCACCCCTCCACTTT,CASRAFENYNSPLHF
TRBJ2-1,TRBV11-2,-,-,TGTGCCAGCAGGCCCTTTACCGAGAGGAACAATGAGCAGTTCTTC,CASRPFTERNNEQFF
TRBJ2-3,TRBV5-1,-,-,TGCGCCAGCAGCTTGGAGGCACCCAAATATACGCAGTATTTT,CASSLEAPKYTQYF
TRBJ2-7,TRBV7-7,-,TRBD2,TGTGCCAGCAGCTTCCCGGGACTAGCGGGTAAGCAGTACTTC,CASSFPGLAGKQYF
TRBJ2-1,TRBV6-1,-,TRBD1,TGTGCCAGCAGTGAACTGTCAGGGGGCTACAATGAGCAGTTCTTC,CASSELSGGYNEQFF
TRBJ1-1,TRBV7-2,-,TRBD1,TGTGCCAGCAGCTTAAGTTCTGGGGACAGTGAAGCTTTCTTT,CASSLSSGDSEAFF
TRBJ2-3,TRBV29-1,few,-,TGCAGCGTTGATCAGGGGATGAGCACAGATACGCAGTATTTT,CSVDQGMSTDTQYF
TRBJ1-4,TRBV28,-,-,TGTGCCAGCAGTTTATGGGTAGGGGGAGAAAAACTGTTTTTT,CASSLWVGGEKLFF